Presented here are 8 T cell receptor beta chains from one specimen sequenced in a study of vaccination effects on CD4 cells after COVID-19. Generated by immunoSEQ multiplex PCR, the TCRdb table keeps only in-frame clones and is missing some. The sample includes 13,000 or so clones, around 73% seen only once; the top ten take around a third. Peptide-pool stimulation followed by sequencing identified expanded antigen-specific CD4+ clonotypes in the ViraFEST assay. Once cultured for about 9 days, the cells underwent separation to obtain CD4+ T cells. The infection with SARS-CoV-2 (confirmed by PCR) occurred in this person between March and December 2020. The vaccine given was either BNT162b2 or mRNA-1273, in two doses. These TCRs' antigens remain unknown. The sample was CD4+ T cells from PBMCs cultured with HCoV-NL63 spike peptides, taken after COVID-19 vaccination. These TCRs come from a human donor who had a prior SARS-CoV-2 infection.

This clone has only a few counts. V is TRBV2 and J is TRBJ2-3; 8 bases agree with TRBD1. This CDR3 contains 15 residues. Per germline, CDR1 SNHLY and CDR2 FYNNEI. J lost 4 bases, V lost 3 bases, and 6 bases had no gene match. This CDR3 reads CASSDVSGGADTQYF. The CDR3 nucleotides are TGTGCCAGCAGTGATGTGTCAGGGGGCGCAGATACGCAGTATTTT.

This clone was seen a few times. The rearrangement joins TRBV3-1 (or the pseudogene TRBV3-2) to TRBJ2-1; TRBD2 matches 10 bases. This CDR3 comprises 18 residues. Per germline, CDR1 LGHDT and CDR2 YNNKEL (reference sequence). The V and J ends lost 0 bases and 4 bases, in that order; junction bases with no gene match: 9. CDR3 loop: CASSQERGVAGGYNEQFF. CDR3 sequence (DNA): TGTGCCAGCAGCCAAGAACGCGGGGTAGCGGGAGGTTACAATGAGCAGTTCTTC.

This clone came up a few times. The V and J genes are TRBV7-9 and TRBJ2-5; TRBD2 matches at 7 bases. The CDR3 covers 13 residues. Trimming removed 7 bases from V and 5 bases from J; junction bases left unmatched: 7. Germline V gene data show CDR1 as SEHNR and CDR2 as FQNEAQ (reference sequence). The CDR3 loop reads CASTPVGGETQYF. The CDR3 DNA sequence: TGTGCCAGCACCCCAGTGGGGGGGGAGACCCAGTACTTC.

This clone was observed once. The rearrangement uses TRBV11-3 and TRBJ2-7; D gene uncertain. The V gene lost 1 base and the J gene lost 0 bases, with 7 bases spanning the gap. The CDR3 is made up of 14 amino acids. The germline V gene encodes CDR1 SGHNT and CDR2 YENEEA. CDR3 in amino acids: CASSLGLSSYEQYF. CDR3 nucleotides: TGTGCCAGCAGCTTAGGACTGAGCTCCTACGAGCAGTACTTC.

The chain combines TRBV3-1 (or the pseudogene TRBV3-2) with TRBJ2-7; TRBD2 aligns across 11 bases. CDR3 length: 15 amino acids. With 1 base clipped from V and 6 bases from J, the junction kept 5 bases outside the gene matches. Germline assignment: CDR1 LGHDT and CDR2 YNNKEL (reference sequence). CDR3 loop: CASSQVHLAGGEQYF. In DNA, the CDR3 is TGTGCCAGCAGCCAAGTCCACCTAGCGGGAGGCGAGCAGTACTTC.

The chain links TRBV14 to TRBJ2-1; TRBD2 might be the D (6 bases). The V gene lost 0 bases and the J gene lost 7 bases, with 16 bases spanning the gap. This CDR3 comprises 16 residues. Germline values: CDR1 SGHDN, CDR2 FVKESK. CDR3 in amino acids: CASSQDLLAVRNEQFF. In DNA, the CDR3 is TGTGCCAGCAGCCAAGATTTACTAGCTGTTAGGAATGAGCAGTTCTTC.

The rearrangement uses TRBV7-8 and TRBJ2-4, with D perhaps TRBD2 (6 bases). The germline CDR1 and CDR2 sequences are SGHVS and FQNEAQ. The CDR3 consists of 18 residues. The V and J ends lost 1 base and 8 bases respectively, with 24 bases between them. The CDR3, as DNA: TGTGCCAGCAGCTTAGAGGCCAGCGGGCTAAAAGTGGGTGACATTCAGTACTTC. It codes for CASSLEASGLKVGDIQYF.

V and J are TRBV11-1 and TRBJ2-7; 11 bases match TRBD1. V lost 5 bases to trimming and J lost 1 base; unmatched junction nucleotides: 7. Germline CDR1 SGHAT, CDR2 FQDESV (reference sequence). There are 16 residues in the CDR3. CDR3: CASSASGTGGSYEQYF. In DNA, the CDR3 is TGTGCCAGCAGCGCCTCCGGGACAGGGGGTTCCTACGAGCAGTACTTC.